These 16 T cell receptor beta chains share one sample of origin, sequenced in a study of T cells of healthy individuals. TCRdb re-called the 5' RACE reads with MiXCR, one entry per CDR3 protein. The sample has 45,000 to 60,000 distinct CDR3 sequences; approximately 14% are singletons. These receptors all stem from a human donor in good health.

This clonotype has a handful of counts. The chain uses TRBV27 and TRBJ2-1, with TRBD2 matching 8 bases. This CDR3 is 13 amino acids long. Trimming removed 2 bases from V and 8 bases from J; junction bases left unmatched: 2. Per the germline V gene, CDR1 is MNHEY and CDR2 is SMNVEV (reference sequence). In nucleotides, the CDR3 is TGTGCCAGCAGTTTAGCGGGGGGCGATGAGCAGTTCTTC. It encodes CASSLAGGDEQFF.

This clonotype came up many times. The chain is built from TRBV6-5 and TRBJ2-3, with D possibly TRBD2 on 5 matching bases. The ends were cut back, 6 bases at V and 0 bases at J, with 10 bases in the middle. The germline V gene encodes CDR1 MNHEY and CDR2 SVGAGI. The CDR3 consists of 14 residues. Written as DNA, the CDR3 is TGTGCCAGCAGGAGCGGTATAAGCACAGATACGCAGTATTTT. The encoded protein is CASRSGISTDTQYF.

The V call is TRBV20-1, the J call TRBJ2-1; unclear D gene. The CDR3 contains 14 residues. V lost 0 bases and J lost 4, with 10 bases in between. The germline CDR1 and CDR2 sequences are DFQATT and SNEGSKA (reference sequence). CDR3 DNA sequence: TGCAGTGCTAGAGATTTAACCAAGTACAATGAGCAGTTCTTC. Its translation: CSARDLTKYNEQFF.

This clonotype was observed many times. The chain couples TRBV19 to TRBJ1-2; 8 nucleotides line up with TRBD1. Germline V gene data show CDR1 as LNHDA and CDR2 as SQIVND (reference sequence). The V segment lost 3 bases and the J segment 6 bases; nucleotides outside the gene matches: 6. The CDR3 totals 14 residues. CDR3 sequence (DNA): TGTGCCAGTAGTATTGACAGGGGACGCGATGGCTACACCTTC. Encoded protein: CASSIDRGRDGYTF. The whole variable domain, filled in from reference TRBV19 and TRBJ1-2, reads DGGITQSPKYLFRKEGQNVTLSCEQNLNHDAMYWYRQDPGQGLRLIYYSQIVNDFQKGDIAEGYSVSREKKESFPLTVTSAQKNPTAFYLCASSIDRGRDGYTFGSGTRLTVV.

J is TRBJ1-1 and V is TRBV5-1, with D tentatively TRBD1 (5 bases). V lost 0 bases, J lost 1 base, and 13 bases lay in between. Germline V gene lookup returns CDR1 SGHRS and CDR2 YFSETQ. The CDR3 sequence is 16 residues long. The CDR3 here is CASSLGTVGTNTEAFF. In DNA form, the CDR3 reads TGCGCCAGCAGCTTGGGTACAGTCGGGACGAACACTGAAGCTTTCTTT.

The sample holds a few counts of this clonotype. V gene TRBV20-1 combines with J gene TRBJ2-7; TRBD1 matches at 9 bases. Germline CDR1 DFQATT, CDR2 SNEGSKA (reference sequence). The V and J ends lost 7 bases and 5 bases, in that order; junction bases with no gene match: 9. This CDR3 spans 13 amino acids. The CDR3 loop reads CSVQKQGAHEQYF. The DNA of the CDR3 is TGCAGTGTCCAAAAACAGGGGGCACACGAGCAGTACTTC.

This clonotype was detected only a few times. The genes are TRBV5-1 and TRBJ1-2, with 7 bases identical to TRBD1. Trimming at V came to 2 bases and at J to 5 bases, leaving 3 bases not matched to a gene. The CDR3 is made up of 13 amino acids. Germline-derived CDR1 and CDR2 are SGHRS and YFSETQ. CDR3 amino acids: CASSLGQEYGYTF. Here the CDR3 DNA reads TGCGCCAGCAGCTTAGGACAGGAGTATGGCTACACCTTC.

A few counts support this clonotype. This chain uses TRBV4-3 with TRBJ2-5; 8 bases align to TRBD2. J was trimmed by 2 bases and V by 0 bases; bases with no gene match: 5. Germline lookup yields CDR1 LGHNA and CDR2 YSLEER. The CDR3 totals 16 residues. CDR3 residues: CASSQELAGGQETQYF. For the CDR3, the DNA is TGCGCCAGCAGCCAAGAATTGGCGGGGGGTCAAGAGACCCAGTACTTC.

V and J are TRBV20-1 and TRBJ1-4; D perhaps matches TRBD1 (6 bases). Trimming pared 0 bases from V and 3 bases from J, leaving 14 bases between. The CDR3 is made up of 16 amino acids. In germline, CDR1 is DFQATT, CDR2 SNEGSKA (reference sequence). Here the CDR3 DNA reads TGCAGTGCTAGAGATCCAACAGGGAAAGCTAATGAAAAACTGTTTTTT. Translating it yields CSARDPTGKANEKLFF.

The chain joins TRBV7-9 to TRBJ2-5; D is uncertain. The CDR3 has 14 residues. The germline V gene encodes CDR1 SEHNR and CDR2 FQNEAQ (reference sequence). V was clipped by 5 bases and J by 5 bases, with 15 bases between them. The CDR3 loop is CASSPLQSIETQYF. For the CDR3, the DNA is TGTGCCAGCAGCCCCCTTCAGAGCATCGAGACCCAGTACTTC.

This clonotype was seen a single time. The genes are TRBV4-1 and TRBJ1-1; the match to TRBD1 covers 8 bases. V lost 0 bases, J lost 3 bases, and 3 bases stayed unmatched. The CDR3 is 15 residues long. Germline-derived CDR1 and CDR2 are MGHRA and YSYEKL. CDR3 coding DNA: TGCGCCAGCAGCCAAGAGGACAGGGTGGACACTGAAGCTTTCTTT. Its protein product is CASSQEDRVDTEAFF.

This clonotype appeared a few times. The chain couples TRBV20-1 to TRBJ2-5, with D possibly called TRBD1 or TRBD2 (6 bases each). Germline assignment: CDR1 DFQATT and CDR2 SNEGSKA (reference sequence). V shed 5 bases and J shed 7 bases, with 20 bases lying between them. The CDR3 has 14 amino acids. CDR3 in DNA: TGCAGTGCTCTACCCCCCGGGGGCTCGGGGACCCAGTACTTC. Translated, it gives CSALPPGGSGTQYF.

J is TRBJ1-2 and V is TRBV12-3 or TRBV12-4; 9 bases align to TRBD1. The CDR3 is made up of 14 amino acids. V gave up 6 bases and J gave up 4 bases; unmatched junction bases: 6. CDR3 DNA: TGTGCCAGCAGCTTTGACAGGGGGTTCTATGGCTACACCTTC. Protein product: CASSFDRGFYGYTF.

This clonotype has more than one count but fewer than ten. This sequence joins TRBV20-1 and TRBJ2-7; 11 positions match TRBD2. Trimming at V came to 5 bases and at J to 2 bases, leaving 5 bases not matched to a gene. Germline V gene sequence: CDR1 DFQATT, CDR2 SNEGSKA (reference sequence). The length of the CDR3 is 14 residues. DNA of the CDR3: TGCAGTGCTCCAATAGCGGGAGGGGCCTACGAGCAGTACTTC. Protein: CSAPIAGGAYEQYF.

This clonotype was recorded many times. J is TRBJ2-7 and V is TRBV10-3, with D unresolved. Germline V CDR1 and CDR2: ENHRY, SYGVKD. The V end lost 3 bases, the J end lost 2 bases, and 5 bases lay between the germline ends. There are 12 residues in the CDR3. The CDR3 region has the DNA TGTGCCATCAGTGATGGGCCCTACGAGCAGTACTTC. It yields the protein CAISDGPYEQYF.

This sequence joins TRBV4-3 and TRBJ2-3, with TRBD2 identical over 10 bases. The CDR3 is made up of 17 amino acids. Germline lookup yields CDR1 LGHNA and CDR2 YSLEER. The V and J ends lost 0 bases and 4 bases, in that order; junction bases with no gene match: 7. CDR3 sequence (DNA): TGCGCCAGCAGCCAAGATCCAGCGGGAGGGCTCCCAGATACGCAGTATTTT. Protein sequence: CASSQDPAGGLPDTQYF.